Included here is one T cell receptor beta chain sequence, with context. The data were obtained in a study of PD-L1 blockade in urothelial cancer. Whole-study context: Most of the 29 patients were men with bladder-origin urothelial cancer. T cells numbered a median of around 150,000 in the blood samples.

Germline V gene sequence: CDR1 KGHSH, CDR2 LQKENI. The J segment lost 2 bases and the V segment lost 0 bases, leaving 3 bases of the junction unmatched. The CDR3 covers 16 residues. Locally advanced or metastatic urothelial carcinoma was diagnosed in the patients. Profiling relied on immunoSEQ multiplex PCR, and the TCRdb table lists in-frame clones only, not all of them. Seen here are some 71,000 clones, 85% to 90% observed once, and the top ten hold 3.4%. Material: PBMCs, obtained around atezolizumab (anti-PD-L1) treatment. V usage is TRBV18 and J usage is TRBJ2-5, with 10 bases aligning to TRBD1. The TCR was taken from a man in his 60s with urothelial cancer. The CDR3 sequence is CASSPPGTGAQETQYF. Here the CDR3 DNA reads TGTGCCAGCTCACCACCGGGGACAGGGGCGCAAGAGACCCAGTACTTC.